The clone carrying this T cell receptor (beta chain) was picked up many times. This specimen belongs to a study of blood T cells in healthy people across ages. Sample-barcoded 5' priming and a J-beta primer mix drove a second PCR of roughly 6 to 12 cycles. One entry per CDR3 protein, called by TCRdb with MiXCR from the 5' RACE reads. The table records about 1,500,000 distinct CDR3 sequences, under 30% of them present only once. Total RNA was extracted at no less than 5 micrograms per sample. The V gene's germline CDR1 is LGHDT and CDR2 YNNKEL (reference sequence). V lost 5 bases and J 0 bases, leaving 11 bases between the germline ends. The length of the CDR3 is 15 residues.

This clonotype was sampled from a woman between 25 and 40 years old in good health. Sequencing used blood. The chain links TRBV3-1 to TRBJ2-1; possibly TRBD1 or TRBD2 for D (5 bases each). The CDR3 region has the DNA TGTGCCAGCAGCGGAAGGGACGGCTCCTACAATGAGCAGTTCTTC. Translating it yields CASSGRDGSYNEQFF.